This T cell receptor (beta chain) was identified in a study of blood T cell repertoires in COVID-19. Looking at the study overall: The origin of the acute and convalescent COVID-19 samples was the United States, Italy and Spain. T cells, B-cell-depleted T cells, or PBMCs supplied cDNA or gDNA.

This clone has only a few counts. In the source study's methods: Amplification of reference gene primers was used by the study to estimate nucleated cell counts. Sequenced by immunoSEQ multiplex PCR; TCRdb stores in-frame clones only, minus some. V and J calls and clone size are those listed in that table; D and trimming were worked out from the DNA. Among 100,000 to 150,000 clones listed, about 89% were seen once. The CDR3 consists of 15 residues. The germline V gene encodes CDR1 LNHDA and CDR2 SQIVND (reference sequence). After removal of 1 base from V and 4 bases from J, the junction contained 5 bases not matched to a gene.

This TCR came from a man aged 45-60 years with active or convalescent COVID-19. The chain recombines TRBV19 with TRBJ2-5; 8 nucleotides match TRBD2. The material sequenced was peripheral blood. The CDR3, as DNA: TGTGCCAGTAGTATAGCTACTAGCGGCGGAGAGACCCAGTACTTC. This sequence encodes CASSIATSGGETQYF.